This is a list of T cell receptor beta chains from one sample in a study of T-cell memory formation after mild COVID-19. One entry per CDR3 protein results from TCRdb running MiXCR on the 5' RACE reads. The sample has around 200,000 distinct CDR3 sequences; over 9.5% are singletons. Sequenced sample: PBMCs or a T cell subset sorted from them (not recorded which). All receptors derive from a young man who had mild COVID-19 (a few samples of this study predate the infection). Cell type and time point are not known. CDR3s include the opening cysteine and the closing phenylalanine or tryptophan. A D gene is named only where the DNA matches it firmly. Expanded clones are given a class, and other clones once, few, many or no size at all.

>TRBJ2-3|.|TRBV5-4|.
TGTGCCAGCCGGCCCGGGGGGCACACAGATACGCAGTATTTT
CASRPGGHTDTQYF
>TRBJ1-1|.|TRBV7-9|.
TGTGCCAGCAGCCGGGACACTCAGCGTGAAGCTTTCTTT
CASSRDTQREAFF
>TRBJ2-1|.|TRBV6-6|.
TGTGCCAGCAGTCCCGGGTCGGATGAGCAGTTCTTC
CASSPGSDEQFF
>TRBJ1-2|.|TRBV12-3/TRBV12-4|.
TGTGCCAGCAGTGTCCCCGGGACTTCCGCATCCTATGGCTACACCTTC
CASSVPGTSASYGYTF
>TRBJ2-3|.|TRBV29-1|TRBD1
TGCAGCGTTTTGGGACAGGGGGCAACAGATACGCAGTATTTT
CSVLGQGATDTQYF
>TRBJ2-1|few|TRBV9|.
TGTGCCAGCAGCCCATCCTGGGGGGAGCAGTTCTTC
CASSPSWGEQFF
>TRBJ1-1|.|TRBV6-5|.
TGTGCCAGCACCTACTCGGGGCCAAGCACTGAAGCTTTCTTT
CASTYSGPSTEAFF
>TRBJ1-6|.|TRBV7-6|TRBD1
TGTGCCAGCAGTTTGACAGGGGGGGCTCCTGGGTCACCCCTCCACTTT
CASSLTGGAPGSPLHF
>TRBJ1-1|.|TRBV29-1|TRBD1
TGCAGCGTTGCGGGACAGGGTACCACTGAAGCTTTCTTT
CSVAGQGTTEAFF
>TRBJ2-3|.|TRBV6-6|TRBD1
TGTGCCAGCAGCCCGGACAGGGTGGAAGATACGCAGTATTTT
CASSPDRVEDTQYF
>TRBJ1-2|.|TRBV10-3|TRBD1
TGTGCCATCAGTGAAGACAGGGGCCATGGCTACACCTTC
CAISEDRGHGYTF
>TRBJ2-3|.|TRBV24-1|.
TGTGCCACCAGTGCCGACAAGCTTCGAGGGGATACGCAGTATTTT
CATSADKLRGDTQYF
>TRBJ1-1|few|TRBV6-1|.
TGTGCCAGCAGCGCCCAAGAGGGCCGGGGTGGCACTGAAGCTTTCTTT
CASSAQEGRGGTEAFF
>TRBJ1-4|.|TRBV18|.
TGTGCCAGCTCGCCCGGCCGAGATGAAAAACTGTTTTTT
CASSPGRDEKLFF
>TRBJ2-4|few|TRBV4-2|.
TGTGCCAGCAGCCAAGAGGCTAGCTCCGCCAAAAACATTCAGTACTTC
CASSQEASSAKNIQYF
>TRBJ1-4|.|TRBV6-5|.
TGTGCCAGCAGTTACGGGCGGCTTAATGAAAAACTGTTTTTT
CASSYGRLNEKLFF
>TRBJ2-1|.|TRBV6-6|.
TGTGCCAGCAGACCAGACTGGGATGAGCAGTTCTTC
CASRPDWDEQFF
>TRBJ2-3|.|TRBV3-1|.
TGTGCCAGCAGCCAAGACACCAATGGGGCGAGGGTGCAGTATTTT
CASSQDTNGARVQYF
>TRBJ1-2|few|TRBV5-5|TRBD1
TGTGCCAGCAGCTCGCTGAACGTCGGGACAGGGGGCCAAATTGGCTACACCTTC
CASSSLNVGTGGQIGYTF
>TRBJ2-4|.|TRBV20-1|.
TGCAGTGCTAGAGTAGGGGGCATTCAGTACTTC
CSARVGGIQYF
>TRBJ2-5|.|TRBV7-9|TRBD2
TGTGCCAGCAGCGGTAGACTAGCGGGCATGGTAGGGGAGACCCAGTACTTC
CASSGRLAGMVGETQYF
>TRBJ1-1|.|TRBV7-9|TRBD1
TGTGCCAGCAGCTTCGGTATAGGGGGCGAGGAAGCTTTCTTT
CASSFGIGGEEAFF
>TRBJ2-5|few|TRBV10-1|.
TGCGCCAGCAGTCCAGAATCTCCGGCAGAGACCCAGTACTTC
CASSPESPAETQYF
>TRBJ1-6|many|TRBV7-2|.
TGTGCCAGCAGCCCTATGGGGCGGTATTCACCCCTCCACTTT
CASSPMGRYSPLHF
>TRBJ2-4|many|TRBV4-2|.
TGTGCCAGCAGCCAAGATGGGACGGGTCGACTAGCCAAAAACATTCAGTACTTC
CASSQDGTGRLAKNIQYF
>TRBJ1-5|few|TRBV15|.
TGTGCCACCAGCAGAGATCACAACAATCAGCCCCAGCATTTT
CATSRDHNNQPQHF
>TRBJ2-5|.|TRBV29-1|.
TGCAGCGTTGGCGTCCAAGAGACCCAGTACTTC
CSVGVQETQYF
>TRBJ2-3|.|TRBV7-2|.
TGTGCCAGCAGCTTAGCGCTGGGGCCAGATACGCAGTATTTT
CASSLALGPDTQYF
>TRBJ2-1|many|TRBV4-1|.
TGCGCCAGCAGTCAGGGAAGGTTGAGGGGGGGCAGCTCCTACAATGAGCAGTTCTTC
CASSQGRLRGGSSYNEQFF
>TRBJ1-1|few|TRBV10-3|TRBD1
TGTGCCACACGACAGGGGGCTGGGACTGAAGCTTTCTTT
CATRQGAGTEAFF
>TRBJ1-2|few|TRBV4-3|.
TGCGCCAGCAGCCAAGGTTTGGGAGGCCACTATGGCTACACCTTC
CASSQGLGGHYGYTF
>TRBJ1-2|.|TRBV12-3/TRBV12-4|.
TGTGCCAGCAGTTTTTCAGGGCATGGCTACACCTTC
CASSFSGHGYTF
>TRBJ1-1|few|TRBV7-2|.
TGTGCCAGCAGCTTAGGGGGGACGAACGCTGAAGCTTTCTTT
CASSLGGTNAEAFF
>TRBJ1-1|many|TRBV15|.
TGTGCCACCAGCAGAGCTCGGGGTTGGGACACTGAAGCTTTCTTT
CATSRARGWDTEAFF
>TRBJ1-1|.|TRBV4-1|.
TGCGCCAGCAGCCCGGTTGGGAGGAACACTGAAGCTTTCTTT
CASSPVGRNTEAFF
>TRBJ2-2|.|TRBV5-1|.
TGCGCCAGCAGCTTGGCGGGGAGCGCGACCGGGGAGCTGTTTTTT
CASSLAGSATGELFF